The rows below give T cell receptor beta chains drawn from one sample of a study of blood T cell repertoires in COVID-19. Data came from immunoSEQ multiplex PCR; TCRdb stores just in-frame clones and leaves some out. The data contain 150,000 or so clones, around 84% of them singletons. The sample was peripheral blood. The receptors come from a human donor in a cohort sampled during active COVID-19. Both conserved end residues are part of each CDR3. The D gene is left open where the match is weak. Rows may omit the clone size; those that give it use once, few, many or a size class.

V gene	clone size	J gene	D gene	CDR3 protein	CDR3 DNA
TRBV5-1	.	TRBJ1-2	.	CASSLAQDVYGYTF	TGCGCCAGCAGCTTGGCACAGGACGTCTATGGCTACACCTTC
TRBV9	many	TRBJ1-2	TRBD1	CASSAWDRASFGYTF	TGTGCCAGCAGCGCGTGGGACAGGGCATCTTTTGGCTACACCTTC
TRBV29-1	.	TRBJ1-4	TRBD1	CSVETTRQGVSKLFF	TGCAGCGTTGAAACAACGCGACAGGGGGTTTCTAAACTGTTTTTT
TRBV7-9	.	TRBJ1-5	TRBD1	CASSSNLGQGVGQPQHF	TGTGCCAGCAGCTCTAACCTGGGACAGGGCGTAGGTCAGCCCCAGCATTTT
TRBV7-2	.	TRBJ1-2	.	CASSSTPGVSYTF	TGTGCCAGCAGCTCAACTCCGGGAGTTAGCTACACCTTC
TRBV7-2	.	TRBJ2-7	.	CASSPRPGAYEQYF	TGTGCCAGCAGTCCTCGGCCAGGCGCCTACGAGCAGTACTTC
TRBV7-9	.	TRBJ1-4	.	CASSLALDSATNEKLFF	TGTGCCAGCAGCTTAGCCCTTGACAGCGCAACTAATGAAAAACTGTTTTTT
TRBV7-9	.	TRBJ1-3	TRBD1	CASSFAGTGGNVGNTIYF	TGTGCCAGCAGCTTTGCCGGGACAGGGGGTAATGTAGGAAACACCATATATTTT
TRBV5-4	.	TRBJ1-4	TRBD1	CASSLGAGGGNEKLFF	TGTGCCAGCAGCTTGGGGGCAGGGGGAGGTAATGAAAAACTGTTTTTT
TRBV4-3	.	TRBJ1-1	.	CASRANRALNTEAFF	TGCGCCAGCAGGGCCAACAGGGCCTTGAACACTGAAGCTTTCTTT
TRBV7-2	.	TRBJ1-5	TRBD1	CASSRQGASNQPQHF	TGTGCCAGCAGCAGACAGGGGGCGAGCAATCAGCCCCAGCATTTT
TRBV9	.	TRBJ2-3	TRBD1	CASGPDRVDLDTQYF	TGTGCCAGCGGACCCGACAGGGTGGATCTAGATACGCAGTATTTT
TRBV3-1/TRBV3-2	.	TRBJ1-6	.	CASSQAPQGESPLHF	TGTGCCAGCAGCCAAGCTCCACAGGGAGAATCACCCCTCCACTTT
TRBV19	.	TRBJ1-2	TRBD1	CASSISGTGTNYGYTF	TGTGCCAGTAGTATCTCCGGGACAGGGACCAACTATGGCTACACCTTC
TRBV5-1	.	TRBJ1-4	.	CASSRPTGENEKLFF	TGCGCCAGCAGCCGCCCGACAGGCGAAAATGAAAAACTGTTTTTT
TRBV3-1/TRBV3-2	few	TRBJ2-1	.	CASSQDLLRSSYNEQFF	TGTGCCAGCAGCCAAGATCTTCTCCGGAGCTCCTACAATGAGCAGTTCTTC
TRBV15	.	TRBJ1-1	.	CATSGGAREAFF	TGTGCCACCAGCGGGGGGGCAAGGGAAGCTTTCTTT
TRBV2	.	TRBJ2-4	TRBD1	CASSEEGAAKNIQYF	TGTGCCAGCAGTGAAGAGGGGGCGGCAAAAAACATTCAGTACTTC
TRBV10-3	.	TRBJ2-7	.	CAISSAYEQYF	TGTGCCATCAGTTCAGCCTACGAGCAGTACTTC
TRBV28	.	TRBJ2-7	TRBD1	CASSLSAGGRYEQYF	TGTGCCAGCAGTTTATCGGCAGGGGGCCGATACGAGCAGTACTTC
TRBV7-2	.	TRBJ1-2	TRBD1	CASSSASTGTGGYGYTF	TGTGCCAGCAGCTCCGCCTCAACCGGGACAGGGGGCTATGGCTACACCTTC
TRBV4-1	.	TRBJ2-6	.	CASSQDHGRGANVLTF	TGCGCCAGCAGCCAAGATCACGGCAGGGGGGCCAACGTCCTGACTTTC
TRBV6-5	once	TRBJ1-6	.	CASQTGNNSPLHF	TGTGCCAGCCAAACAGGGAACAATTCACCCCTCCACTTT
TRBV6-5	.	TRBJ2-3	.	CASPGVGGSGDTQYF	TGTGCCAGCCCCGGGGTTGGGGGCTCTGGTGATACGCAGTATTTT
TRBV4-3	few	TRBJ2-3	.	CASSQDLVGGDTQYF	TGCGCCAGCAGCCAAGATCTGGTCGGGGGAGATACGCAGTATTTT
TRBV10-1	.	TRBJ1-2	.	CASSESANYGYTF	TGCGCCAGCAGTGAGTCCGCTAACTATGGCTACACCTTC
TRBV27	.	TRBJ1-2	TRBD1	CASSSFLGQGTYGYTF	TGTGCCAGCAGTTCCTTCCTAGGACAGGGAACCTATGGCTACACCTTC
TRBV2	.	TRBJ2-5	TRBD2	CATMTSGGAIETQYF	TGTGCCACTATGACTAGCGGGGGGGCCATTGAGACCCAGTACTTC
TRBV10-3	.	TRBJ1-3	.	CAISDSDRPHSGNTIYF	TGTGCCATCAGTGATTCAGACAGACCCCACTCTGGAAACACCATATATTTT
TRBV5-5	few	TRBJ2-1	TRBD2	CASSSTSGGYNEQFF	TGTGCCAGCAGCTCAACTAGCGGGGGCTACAATGAGCAGTTCTTC
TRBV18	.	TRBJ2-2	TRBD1	CASSPMSGGASGELFF	TGTGCCAGCTCACCAATGTCAGGGGGCGCATCCGGGGAGCTGTTTTTT
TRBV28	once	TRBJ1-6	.	CASRTQGLLFSSPLHF	TGTGCCAGCAGAACCCAGGGCCTACTTTTCTCCTCACCCCTCCACTTT
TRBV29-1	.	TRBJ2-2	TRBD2	CSVGRRGGNTGELFF	TGCAGCGTCGGGAGGCGGGGGGGTAACACCGGGGAGCTGTTTTTT
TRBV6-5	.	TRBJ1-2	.	CASSYSAEVYGYTF	TGTGCCAGCAGTTACTCGGCAGAAGTCTATGGCTACACCTTC
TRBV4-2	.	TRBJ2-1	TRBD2	CASSQSGTSSYEQFF	TGTGCCAGCAGCCAATCCGGGACTAGCTCATATGAGCAGTTCTTC
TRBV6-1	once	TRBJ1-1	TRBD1	CASSVRQGLLDTEAFF	TGTGCCAGCAGTGTCCGACAGGGATTGTTGGACACTGAAGCTTTCTTT
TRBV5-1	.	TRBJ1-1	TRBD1	CASSNQGATEAFF	TGCGCCAGCAGCAACCAGGGGGCTACTGAAGCTTTCTTT
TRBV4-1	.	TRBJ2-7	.	CASSQDSASYEQYF	TGCGCCAGCAGCCAAGATTCTGCGTCCTACGAGCAGTACTTC
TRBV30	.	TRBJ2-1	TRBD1	CAWSPGQKQFF	TGTGCCTGGAGTCCGGGACAGAAGCAGTTCTTC
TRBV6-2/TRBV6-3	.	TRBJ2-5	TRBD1	CASSYVGQGWETQYF	TGTGCCAGCAGTTACGTGGGACAGGGGTGGGAGACCCAGTACTTC
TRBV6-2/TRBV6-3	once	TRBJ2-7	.	CASSFRRGPYEQYF	TGTGCCAGCAGCTTCAGGAGGGGGCCTTACGAGCAGTACTTC
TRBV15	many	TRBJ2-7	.	CATSRDQGPYEQYF	TGTGCCACCAGCAGAGATCAGGGCCCCTACGAGCAGTACTTC
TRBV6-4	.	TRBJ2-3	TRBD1	CASAVGTGGAADTQYF	TGTGCCAGCGCCGTCGGGACAGGGGGCGCCGCAGATACGCAGTATTTT
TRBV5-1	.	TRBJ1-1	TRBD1	CASSPSETGGTEAFF	TGCGCCAGCAGCCCGTCGGAGACAGGGGGGACTGAAGCTTTCTTT
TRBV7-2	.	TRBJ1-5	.	CASSSQGLSNQPQHF	TGTGCCAGCAGTTCTCAGGGGCTTAGCAATCAGCCCCAGCATTTT
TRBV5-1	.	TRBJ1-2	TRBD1	CASSPGQGDGYTF	TGCGCCAGCAGCCCCGGACAGGGGGATGGCTACACCTTC
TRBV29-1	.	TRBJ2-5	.	CSVERAGETQYF	TGCAGCGTTGAGAGGGCAGGAGAGACCCAGTACTTC
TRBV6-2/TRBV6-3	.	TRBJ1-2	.	CASSDRERGYTF	TGTGCCAGCAGTGACCGGGAGAGAGGCTACACCTTC
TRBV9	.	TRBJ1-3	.	CASSVDQGGTGNTIYF	TGTGCCAGCAGCGTAGACCAAGGAGGGACTGGAAACACCATATATTTT
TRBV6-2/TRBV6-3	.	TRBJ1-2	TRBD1	CASSDRGWGYGYTF	TGTGCCAGCAGCGACAGGGGTTGGGGCTATGGCTACACCTTC
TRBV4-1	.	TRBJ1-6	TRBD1	CASSPLDRGRGFFYNSPLHF	TGCGCCAGCAGCCCACTTGACAGGGGGCGGGGGTTTTTTTATAATTCACCCCTCCACTTT
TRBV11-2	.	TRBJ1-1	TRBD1	CASSLVAGGVTEAFF	TGTGCCAGCAGCTTAGTTGCAGGGGGCGTCACTGAAGCTTTCTTT
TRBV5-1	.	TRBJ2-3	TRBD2	CASSLAGGSTDTQYF	TGCGCCAGCAGCTTGGCGGGGGGGAGCACAGATACGCAGTATTTT
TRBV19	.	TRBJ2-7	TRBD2	CASSRKLVAGASSYEQYF	TGTGCCAGTAGTAGGAAGTTGGTAGCGGGAGCCAGCTCCTACGAGCAGTACTTC
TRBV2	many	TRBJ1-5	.	CASRSGPISNQPQHF	TGTGCCAGCCGTTCGGGTCCGATTAGCAATCAGCCCCAGCATTTT
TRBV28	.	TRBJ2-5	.	CASSLQGGETQYF	TGTGCCAGCAGTTTACAGGGAGGAGAGACCCAGTACTTC
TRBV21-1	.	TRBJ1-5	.	CASSKGQGNSNQPQHF	TGTGCCAGCAGCAAGGGACAGGGGAATTCCAATCAGCCCCAGCATTTT
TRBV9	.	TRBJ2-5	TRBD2	CASSDGGLAGRETQYF	TGTGCCAGCAGCGATGGGGGGCTAGCGGGGAGAGAGACCCAGTACTTC
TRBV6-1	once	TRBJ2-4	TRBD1	CASSEGQGNIQYF	TGTGCCAGCAGTGAGGGACAGGGGAACATTCAGTACTTC
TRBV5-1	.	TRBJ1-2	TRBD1	CASSSQGYGYTF	TGCGCCAGCAGCTCACAGGGGTATGGCTACACCTTC